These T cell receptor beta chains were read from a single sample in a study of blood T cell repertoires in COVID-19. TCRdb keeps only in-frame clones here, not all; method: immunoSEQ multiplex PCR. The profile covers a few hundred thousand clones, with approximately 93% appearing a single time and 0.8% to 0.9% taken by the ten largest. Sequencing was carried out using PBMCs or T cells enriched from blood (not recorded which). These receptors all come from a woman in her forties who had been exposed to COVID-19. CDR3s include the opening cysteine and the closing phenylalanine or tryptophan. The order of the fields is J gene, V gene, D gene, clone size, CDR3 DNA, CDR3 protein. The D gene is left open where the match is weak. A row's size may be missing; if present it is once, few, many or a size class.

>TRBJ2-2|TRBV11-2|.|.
TGTGCCAGCAGCTTAGGCGGGGATAGCACCGGGGAGCTGTTTTTT
CASSLGGDSTGELFF
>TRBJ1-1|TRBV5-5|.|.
TGTGCCAGCAGCTTCAACCCAGGGGCTTTGAACACTGAAGCTTTCTTT
CASSFNPGALNTEAFF
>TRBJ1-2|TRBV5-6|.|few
TGTGCCAGCAGCTCACGGTTTCCGGGAACTAACTATGGCTACACCTTC
CASSSRFPGTNYGYTF
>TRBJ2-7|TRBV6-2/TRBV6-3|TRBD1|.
TGTGCCAGCAGTCACTGGGACAGGACCTACGAGCAGTACTTC
CASSHWDRTYEQYF
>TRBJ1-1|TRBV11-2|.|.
TGTGCCAGCAGCAGGGGACAAACGAACACTGAAGCTTTCTTT
CASSRGQTNTEAFF
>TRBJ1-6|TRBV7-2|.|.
TGTGCCAGCAGCTTATGGCAGAGGGGAGGTTCACCCCTCCACTTT
CASSLWQRGGSPLHF
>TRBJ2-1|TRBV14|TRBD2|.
TGTGCCAGCAGCCAAATGTTAGCGGGATTGGGGAATGAGCAGTTCTTC
CASSQMLAGLGNEQFF
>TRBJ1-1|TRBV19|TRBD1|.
TGTGCCAGTAGTACCTCCGACAGGGCCACTGAAGCTTTCTTT
CASSTSDRATEAFF
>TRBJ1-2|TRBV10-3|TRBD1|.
TGTGCCATCAGTGAAACGACAGGGGGGTCTTCTGGCTACACCTTC
CAISETTGGSSGYTF
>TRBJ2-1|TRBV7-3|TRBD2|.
TGTGCCAGCAGCCTAGGACTAGCGGGCAATGAGCAGTTCTTC
CASSLGLAGNEQFF
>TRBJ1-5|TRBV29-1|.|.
TGCAGCGTTGAAGGCGGTTCTGATCAGCCCCAGCATTTT
CSVEGGSDQPQHF
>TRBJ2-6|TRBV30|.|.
TGTGCCTGGAGCCAGGGCTCTGGGGCCAACGTCCTGACTTTC
CAWSQGSGANVLTF
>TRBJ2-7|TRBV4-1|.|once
TGCGCCAGCAGCCAGGTCCGGGCAGGGCCCTCCTACGAGCAGTACTTC
CASSQVRAGPSYEQYF
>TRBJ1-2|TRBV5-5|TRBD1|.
TGTGCCAGCAGCGCGCCGGGACAGGGGAAGGGCTACACCTTC
CASSAPGQGKGYTF
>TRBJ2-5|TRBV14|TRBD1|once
TGTGCCAGCAGCGCCCCCAGGGGGTATCAGACCCAGTACTTC
CASSAPRGYQTQYF
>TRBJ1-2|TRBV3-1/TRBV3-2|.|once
TGTGCCAGCAGCCAAAGGACAGCTGGCTATGGCTACACCTTC
CASSQRTAGYGYTF
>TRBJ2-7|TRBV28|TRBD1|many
TGTGCCAGCAGCTGGGACAGAGACTACGAGCAGTACTTC
CASSWDRDYEQYF
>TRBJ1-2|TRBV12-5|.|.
TGTGCTAGTGGTTCGGAGGCTAACGGCTACACCTTC
CASGSEANGYTF
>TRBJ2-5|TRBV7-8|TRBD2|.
TGTGCCAGCAGCTTAGGACTAGCGGGAGGGCAAAAGACCCAGTACTTC
CASSLGLAGGQKTQYF
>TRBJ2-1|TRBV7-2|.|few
TGTGCCAGCAGCCTTTACTCCAATGAGCAGTTCTTC
CASSLYSNEQFF
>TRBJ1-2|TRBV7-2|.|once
TGTGCCAGCAGCTTAGAAACGGCTAACTATGGCTACACCTTC
CASSLETANYGYTF
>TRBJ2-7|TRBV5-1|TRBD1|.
TGCGCCAGCAGCTTGGCGACAGGGTTCTCCTACGAGCAGTACTTC
CASSLATGFSYEQYF
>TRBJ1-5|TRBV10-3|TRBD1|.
TGTGCCATCAATGATACAGGGGGCCTCAATAGCAATCAGCCCCAGCATTTT
CAINDTGGLNSNQPQHF
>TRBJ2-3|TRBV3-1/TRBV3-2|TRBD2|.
TGTGCCAGCAGCCGGCGGACTAGCGGGACGCGGGCAGATACGCAGTATTTT
CASSRRTSGTRADTQYF